Sequencing of this TCR beta chain was carried out in a study of T cell repertoires in cytomegalovirus infection. Study details: Matching HLA type, along with CMV infection, was indicated by public TCR beta signatures.

Only a few counts were recorded for this clonotype. Its antigen is still unknown. Study-level results: It was HLA-C-restricted CMV-specific TCR beta clonotypes that dominated the response ex vivo. The study identified carriers of CMV plus the relevant HLA from cumulative public TCR beta family frequency.

Each CDR3 protein gets one entry after TCRdb re-called the reads with MiXCR. Of 200,000 to 300,000 distinct CDR3 sequences detected, approximately 13% appear once; the ten largest clones hold about 10%. Trimming shortened V by 3 bases and J by 4 bases, and 16 bases separated the two germline ends. The germline V gene encodes CDR1 ENHRY and CDR2 SYGVKD. This CDR3 contains 15 residues. The chain uses TRBV10-3 and TRBJ2-7; D unclear. The receptor was isolated from a human donor in good health (CMV status not recorded). Some clones in this sample may be carry-over from other donors' samples. What was sequenced was PBMCs. The CDR3 nucleotides read TGTGCCATCAGTGAAGGTCTTGCCGATGGGTACGAGCAGTACTTC. The encoded protein is CAISEGLADGYEQYF.